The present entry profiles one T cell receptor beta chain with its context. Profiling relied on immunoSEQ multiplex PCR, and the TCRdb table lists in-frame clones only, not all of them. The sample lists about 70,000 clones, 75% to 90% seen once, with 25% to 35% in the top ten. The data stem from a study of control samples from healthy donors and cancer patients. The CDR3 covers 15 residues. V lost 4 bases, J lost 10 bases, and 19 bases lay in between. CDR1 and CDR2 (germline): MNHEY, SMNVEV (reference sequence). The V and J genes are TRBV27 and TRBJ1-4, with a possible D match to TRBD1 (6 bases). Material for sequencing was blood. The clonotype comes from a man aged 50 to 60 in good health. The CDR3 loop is CASSSWGQVVRKLFF. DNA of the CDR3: TGTGCCAGCAGTTCTTGGGGGCAGGTCGTGCGAAAACTGTTTTTT.